Sequencing of this T cell receptor (beta chain) was carried out in a study of prognosis after radiotherapy for stage I lung cancer. About the research overall: Approximately 14 of the patients presented with newly diagnosed primary stage I lung tumors; about five had oligometastatic NSCLC following surgical resection of the primary tumor.

Many counts were recorded for this clonotype. Its antigen is currently unknown. Two-round multiplex PCR, the amplification method, yielded TCR beta CDR3 from genomic DNA. The first PCR round targeted every TRBV and TRBJ gene with specific primers. In TCRdb, the multiplex PCR reads were re-called with MiXCR into one record per CDR3 protein. The sample has 20,000 or so distinct CDR3 sequences; about 26% are singletons. CDR1 and CDR2 (germline): DFQATT, SNEGSKA (reference sequence). V was cut by 5 bases and J by 1 base, with 17 bases left in between. CDR3 length equals 15 residues. The study's findings and limits: The authors reported that TRBV and TRBJ gene usage differed between patients with and without metastases.

The rearrangement uses TRBV20-1 and TRBJ1-1, with a tentative D call TRBD1 (6 bases). The sequences come from PBMCs, collected before or after stereotactic body radiation therapy (not recorded which). The sequence was obtained from a donor over 45 with non-small cell lung cancer. CDR3 sequence: CSAWRGRRGNTEAFF. CDR3 DNA sequence: TGCAGTGCTTGGAGGGGGAGAAGGGGGAACACTGAAGCTTTCTTT.